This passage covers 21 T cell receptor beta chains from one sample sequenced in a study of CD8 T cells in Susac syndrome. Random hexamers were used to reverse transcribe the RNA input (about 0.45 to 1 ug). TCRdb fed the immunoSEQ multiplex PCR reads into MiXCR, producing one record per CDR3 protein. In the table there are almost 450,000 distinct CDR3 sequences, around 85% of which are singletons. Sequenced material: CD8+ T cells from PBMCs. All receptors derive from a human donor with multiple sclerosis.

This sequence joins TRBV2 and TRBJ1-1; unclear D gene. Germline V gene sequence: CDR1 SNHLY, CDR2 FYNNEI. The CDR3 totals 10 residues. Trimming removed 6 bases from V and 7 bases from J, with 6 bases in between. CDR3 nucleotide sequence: TGTGCCAGCAGCCCCCGTGAAGCTTTCTTT. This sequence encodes CASSPREAFF.

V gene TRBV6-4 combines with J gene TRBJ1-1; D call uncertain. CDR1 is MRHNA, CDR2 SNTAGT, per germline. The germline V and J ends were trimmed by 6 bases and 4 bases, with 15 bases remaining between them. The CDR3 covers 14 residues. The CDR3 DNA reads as TGTGCCAGCAGCCCTCGGGGTGAAGGCACTGAAGCTTTCTTT. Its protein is CASSPRGEGTEAFF.

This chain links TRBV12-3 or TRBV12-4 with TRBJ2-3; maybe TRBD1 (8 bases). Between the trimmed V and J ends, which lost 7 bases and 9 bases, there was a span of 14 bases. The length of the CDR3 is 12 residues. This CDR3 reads CASKPQGGTQYF. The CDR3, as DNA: TGTGCCAGCAAGCCACAGGGGGGGACGCAGTATTTT.

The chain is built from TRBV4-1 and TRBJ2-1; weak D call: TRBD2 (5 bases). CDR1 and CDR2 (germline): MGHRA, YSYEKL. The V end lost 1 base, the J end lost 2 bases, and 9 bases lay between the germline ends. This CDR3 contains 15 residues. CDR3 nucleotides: TGCGCCAGCAGCCAAGGAACTAGTCCCTACAATGAGCAGTTCTTC. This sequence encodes CASSQGTSPYNEQFF.

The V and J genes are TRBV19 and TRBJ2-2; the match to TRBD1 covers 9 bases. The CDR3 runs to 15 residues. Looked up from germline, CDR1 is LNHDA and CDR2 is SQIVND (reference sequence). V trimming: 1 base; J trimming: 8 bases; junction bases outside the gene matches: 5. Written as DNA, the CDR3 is TGTGCCAGTAGTATAGTTGGACAGGGGACAGGGGAGCTGTTTTTT. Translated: CASSIVGQGTGELFF.

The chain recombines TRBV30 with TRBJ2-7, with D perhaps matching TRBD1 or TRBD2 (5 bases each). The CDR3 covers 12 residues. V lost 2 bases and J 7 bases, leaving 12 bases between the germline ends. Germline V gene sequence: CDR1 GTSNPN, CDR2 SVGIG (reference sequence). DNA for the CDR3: TGTGCCTGGAGTCAACTAGGGGAAGAGCAGTACTTC. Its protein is CAWSQLGEEQYF.

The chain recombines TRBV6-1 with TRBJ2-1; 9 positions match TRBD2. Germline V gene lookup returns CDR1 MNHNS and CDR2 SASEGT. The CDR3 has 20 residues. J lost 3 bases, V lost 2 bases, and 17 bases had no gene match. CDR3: CASSELGSWRGGPLYNEQFF. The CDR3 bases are TGTGCCAGCAGTGAATTAGGGAGCTGGCGGGGGGGCCCTCTCTACAATGAGCAGTTCTTC.

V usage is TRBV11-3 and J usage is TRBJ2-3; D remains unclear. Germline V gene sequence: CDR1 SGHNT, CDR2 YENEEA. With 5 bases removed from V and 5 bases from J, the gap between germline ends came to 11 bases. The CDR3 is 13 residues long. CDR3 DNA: TGTGCCAGCAGCGGCTGGGATGGAGATACGCAGTATTTT. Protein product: CASSGWDGDTQYF.

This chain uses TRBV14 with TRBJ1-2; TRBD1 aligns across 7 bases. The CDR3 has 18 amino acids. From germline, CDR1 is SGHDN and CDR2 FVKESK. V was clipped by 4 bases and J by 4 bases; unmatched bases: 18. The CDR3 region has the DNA TGTGCCAGCAGCCTTCTCATCGGTTCAGGGGGGAGTAGCTATGGCTACACCTTC. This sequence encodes CASSLLIGSGGSSYGYTF. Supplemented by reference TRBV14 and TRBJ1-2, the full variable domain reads EAGVTQFPSHSVIEKGQTVTLRCDPISGHDNLYWYRRVMGKEIKFLLHFVKESKQDESGMPNNRFLAERTGGTYSTLKVQPAELEDSGVYFCASSLLIGSGGSSYGYTFGSGTRLTVV.

The CDR3 DNA reads TGTGCCAGCTCGGATGGGCCTCATGAAGCTTTCTTT. Protein product: CASSDGPHEAFF. This chain links TRBV27 with TRBJ1-1; no clear D gene. Trimming stripped 8 bases from V and 7 bases from J, with 14 bases between. The germline CDR1 and CDR2 sequences are MNHEY and SMNVEV (reference sequence). The CDR3 has 12 amino acids.

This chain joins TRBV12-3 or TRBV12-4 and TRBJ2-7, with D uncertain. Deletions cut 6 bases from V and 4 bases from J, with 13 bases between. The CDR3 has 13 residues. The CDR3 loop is CASSSGRPYEQYF. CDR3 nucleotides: TGTGCCAGCAGCTCGGGCCGCCCTTACGAGCAGTACTTC.

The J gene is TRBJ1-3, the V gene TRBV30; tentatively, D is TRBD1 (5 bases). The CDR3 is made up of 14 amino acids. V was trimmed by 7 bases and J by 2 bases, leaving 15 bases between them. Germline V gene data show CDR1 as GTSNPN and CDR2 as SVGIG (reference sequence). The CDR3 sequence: CALELMGAGNTIYF. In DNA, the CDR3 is TGTGCCTTGGAGTTGATGGGGGCTGGAAACACCATATATTTT.

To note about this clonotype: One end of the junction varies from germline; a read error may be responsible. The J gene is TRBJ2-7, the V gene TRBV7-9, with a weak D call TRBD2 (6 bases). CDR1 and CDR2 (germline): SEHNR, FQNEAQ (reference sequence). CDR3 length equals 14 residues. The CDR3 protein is CASSFSGPSYEQHF. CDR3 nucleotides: TGTGCCAGCAGCTTTAGCGGACCCTCCTACGAGCAGCACTTC. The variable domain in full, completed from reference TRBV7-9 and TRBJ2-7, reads DTGVSQNPRHKITKRGQNVTFRCDPISEHNRLYWYRQTLGQGPEFLTYFQNEAQLEKSRLLSDRFSAERPKGSFSTLEIQRTEQGDSAMYLCASSFSGPSYEQHFGPGTRLTVT.

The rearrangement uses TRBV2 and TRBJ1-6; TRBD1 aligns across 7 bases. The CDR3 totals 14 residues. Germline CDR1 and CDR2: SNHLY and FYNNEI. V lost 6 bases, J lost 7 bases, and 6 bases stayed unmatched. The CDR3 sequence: CASSTGEGNSPLHF. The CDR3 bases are TGTGCCAGCAGCACAGGGGAGGGGAATTCACCCCTCCACTTT.

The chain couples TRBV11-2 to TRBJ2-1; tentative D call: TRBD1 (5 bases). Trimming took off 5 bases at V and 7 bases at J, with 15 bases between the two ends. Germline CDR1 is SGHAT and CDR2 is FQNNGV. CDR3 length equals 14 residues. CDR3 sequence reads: CASSPTGAANEQFF. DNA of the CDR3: TGTGCCAGCAGCCCAACTGGGGCAGCAAATGAGCAGTTCTTC.

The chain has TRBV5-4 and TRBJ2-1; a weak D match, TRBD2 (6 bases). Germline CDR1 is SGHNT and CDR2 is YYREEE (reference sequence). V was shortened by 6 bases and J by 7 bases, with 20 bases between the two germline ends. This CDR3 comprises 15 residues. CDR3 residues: CASTRRGLSPNEQFF. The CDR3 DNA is TGTGCCAGCACCCGGAGGGGACTGAGCCCAAATGAGCAGTTCTTC.

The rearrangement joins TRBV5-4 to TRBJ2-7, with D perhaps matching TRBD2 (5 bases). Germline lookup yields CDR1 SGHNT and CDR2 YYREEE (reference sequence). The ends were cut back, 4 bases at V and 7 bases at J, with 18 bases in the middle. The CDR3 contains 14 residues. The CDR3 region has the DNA TGTGCCAGCAGCCCCCGAGTGAGGGATGGAGAGCAGTACTTC. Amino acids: CASSPRVRDGEQYF. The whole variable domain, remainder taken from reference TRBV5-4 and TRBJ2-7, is ETGVTQSPTHLIKTRGQQVTLRCSSQSGHNTVSWYQQALGQGPQFIFQYYREEENGRGNFPPRFSGLQFPNYSSELNVNALELDDSALYLCASSPRVRDGEQYFGPGTRLTVT.

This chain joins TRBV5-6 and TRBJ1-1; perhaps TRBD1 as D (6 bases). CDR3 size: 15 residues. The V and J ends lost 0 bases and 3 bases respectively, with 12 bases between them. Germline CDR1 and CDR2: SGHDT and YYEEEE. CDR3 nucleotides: TGTGCCAGCAGCTTGGCCCCGGGGACACACACTGAAGCTTTCTTT. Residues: CASSLAPGTHTEAFF.

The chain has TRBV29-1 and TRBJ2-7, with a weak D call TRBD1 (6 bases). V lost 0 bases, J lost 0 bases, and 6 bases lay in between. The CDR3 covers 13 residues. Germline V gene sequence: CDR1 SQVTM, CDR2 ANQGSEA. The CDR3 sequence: CSVEEDSSYEQYF. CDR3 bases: TGCAGCGTTGAAGAGGACAGCTCCTACGAGCAGTACTTC.

CDR3 protein: CASSPVYGSENTGELFF. CDR3 coding DNA: TGTGCCAGCAGCCCCGTTTATGGTAGCGAAAACACCGGGGAGCTGTTTTTT. The V gene is TRBV6-1, the J gene TRBJ2-2, with D possibly being TRBD2 (5 bases). Per germline, CDR1 MNHNS and CDR2 SASEGT. With 6 bases removed from V and 2 bases from J, the gap between germline ends came to 19 bases. The CDR3 has 17 residues.

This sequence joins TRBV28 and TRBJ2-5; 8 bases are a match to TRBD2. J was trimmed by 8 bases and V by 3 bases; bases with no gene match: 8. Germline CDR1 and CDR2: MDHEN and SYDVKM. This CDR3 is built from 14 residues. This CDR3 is CASSLREASDTQYF. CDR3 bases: TGTGCCAGCAGTTTGCGGGAGGCTTCGGATACCCAGTACTTC.